Below, 18 T cell receptor beta chains from the same sample are listed, as sequenced in a study of T-cell memory formation after mild COVID-19. TCRdb re-analysed the 5' RACE reads in MiXCR, keeping a single row per CDR3 protein. The sample contains 100,000 to 120,000 distinct CDR3 sequences, 22% of which appear only once. The specimen was PBMCs or a T cell subset sorted from them (not recorded which). The receptors originated from a young man who had mild COVID-19 (a few samples of this study predate the infection). Cell type and time point are not known.

The chain couples TRBV20-1 to TRBJ2-1; unclear D gene. CDR1 and CDR2 from the germline V gene are DFQATT and SNEGSKA (reference sequence). V lost 2 bases, J lost 0 bases, and 5 bases lay in between. This CDR3 contains 13 residues. The CDR3 region has the DNA TGCAGTGCTAGACCGAGCTCCTACAATGAGCAGTTCTTC. Encoded protein: CSARPSSYNEQFF.

This clonotype has at least ten counts. This chain connects TRBV6-5 to TRBJ2-2, with D possibly TRBD1 on 5 matching bases. CDR1 is MNHEY, CDR2 SVGAGI, per germline. The CDR3 is made up of 12 amino acids. Here the CDR3 DNA reads TGTGCTTCACAGGCGAACACCGGGGAGCTGTTTTTT. Protein sequence: CASQANTGELFF.

This clonotype was recorded a few times. V and J are TRBV9 and TRBJ2-5, with 10 bases matching TRBD2. CDR1 and CDR2 (germline): SGDLS, YYNGEE. V was pared by 0 bases and J by 1 base, with 3 bases of the junction left unmatched. CDR3 size: 16 residues. CDR3 nucleotide sequence: TGTGCCAGCAGCGTAGAACTAGCGGGGAGCCAAGAGACCCAGTACTTC. Its protein is CASSVELAGSQETQYF.

The rearrangement links TRBV7-8 to TRBJ2-7, with D possibly TRBD2 on 5 matching bases. Trimming took 4 bases from V and 3 from J, leaving 13 bases between them. Germline V gene data show CDR1 as SGHVS and CDR2 as FQNEAQ. The CDR3 length is 14 residues. The CDR3 DNA reads as TGTGCCAGCAGCTCCGGCAGGACTCACTACGAGCAGTACTTC. Its translation is CASSSGRTHYEQYF.

The chain is built from TRBV27 and TRBJ2-1; TRBD2 agrees at 9 bases. The CDR3 runs 16 residues. V shed 4 bases and J 3 bases; nucleotides not matched to a gene: 7. Germline CDR1 is MNHEY and CDR2 is SMNVEV (reference sequence). CDR3 coding DNA: TGTGCCAGCAGTTACCCGAGCGGGGGGCTCTACAATGAGCAGTTCTTC. Translation gives CASSYPSGGLYNEQFF.

CDR3 protein: CASSLLMGITGELFF. For the CDR3, the DNA is TGTGCCAGCAGTTTATTGATGGGTATCACCGGGGAGCTGTTTTTT. The V gene is TRBV27, the J gene TRBJ2-2; D ambiguous. This CDR3 has 15 amino acids. The V gene's germline CDR1 is MNHEY and CDR2 SMNVEV (reference sequence). Trimming removed 1 base at V and 4 bases at J, with 10 bases between.

This clonotype was recorded a few times. This rearrangement joins TRBV21-1 to TRBJ2-3; the DNA was not compared with TRBD2, the D call given in the table. TRBV21-1 is described as a pseudogene. The CDR3 consists of 17 residues. CDR3 loop: CASSDPRVEGSTDTQYF. The CDR3 DNA is TGTGCCAGCAGCGATCCGAGGGTTGAGGGAAGCACAGATACGCAGTATTTT.

This clonotype turned up a few times. The chain couples TRBV4-3 to TRBJ2-1; 9 nucleotides agree with TRBD2. From germline, CDR1 is LGHNA and CDR2 YSLEER. J was trimmed by 3 bases and V by 3 bases; bases with no gene match: 6. This CDR3 contains 16 residues. CDR3 coding DNA: TGCGCCAGCAGCCAGGAGGGCGGGGGGGTCTACAATGAGCAGTTCTTC. It specifies CASSQEGGGVYNEQFF.

This clonotype occurred once. The gene calls are TRBV20-1 and TRBJ2-7, with 7 nucleotides matching TRBD1. This CDR3 region has 12 residues. The ends lost 3 bases at V and 3 bases at J; junction bases unmatched: 2. CDR1 and CDR2 from the germline V gene are DFQATT and SNEGSKA (reference sequence). CDR3 amino acids: CSARNRGYEQYF. As DNA, the CDR3 is TGCAGTGCTAGGAACAGGGGCTACGAGCAGTACTTC.

This clonotype showed up just a few times. The genes are TRBV7-9 and TRBJ2-3; D unclear. The ends were cut back, 3 bases at V and 6 bases at J, with 7 bases in the middle. This CDR3 is built from 12 residues. Germline loops: CDR1 SEHNR, CDR2 FQNEAQ (reference sequence). The CDR3 nucleotides read TGTGCCAGCAGCTTTTTGGTGGATACGCAGTATTTT. Protein product: CASSFLVDTQYF. Full variable domain (rest looked up from reference TRBV7-9 and TRBJ2-3): DTGVSQNPRHKITKRGQNVTFRCDPISEHNRLYWYRQTLGQGPEFLTYFQNEAQLEKSRLLSDRFSAERPKGSFSTLEIQRTEQGDSAMYLCASSFLVDTQYFGPGTRLTVL.

This sequence joins TRBV13 and TRBJ2-1; a possible D gene is TRBD1 (6 bases). Germline-derived CDR1 and CDR2 are PRHDT and FYEKMQ (reference sequence). V lost 3 bases, J lost 10 bases, and 19 bases lay in between. The CDR3 loop spans 15 amino acids. CDR3 region: CASSFEPRQGNEQFF. The CDR3 bases are TGTGCCAGCAGCTTTGAGCCGCGTCAGGGGAACGAGCAGTTCTTC.

This rearrangement joins TRBV7-9 to TRBJ2-7; D is possibly TRBD1 (6 bases). Trimming removed 5 bases from V and 4 bases from J, with 12 bases in between. This CDR3 region has 13 residues. Per the germline V gene, CDR1 is SEHNR and CDR2 is FQNEAQ (reference sequence). CDR3 sequence (DNA): TGTGCCAGCAGCCCACGGGACAAGTACGAGCAGTACTTC. This codes for CASSPRDKYEQYF.

This clonotype was detected only a few times. The chain uses TRBV11-2 and TRBJ2-7, with TRBD2 matching over 10 bases. This CDR3 comprises 17 residues. Germline CDR1 and CDR2: SGHAT and FQNNGV. V lost 4 bases, J lost 0 bases, and 9 bases stayed unmatched. The CDR3 coding sequence is TGTGCCAGCAGCTCCCTCCCTCCTAGCGGGGGCTCCTACGAGCAGTACTTC. Protein sequence: CASSSLPPSGGSYEQYF.

This clonotype was recorded a few times. This chain uses TRBV2 with TRBJ1-4; D not certain. This CDR3 is 13 amino acids long. The V and J ends lost 8 bases and 5 bases respectively, with 12 bases between them. The V gene's germline CDR1 is SNHLY and CDR2 FYNNEI. The CDR3 protein is CASGQANNEKLFF. The CDR3 DNA sequence: TGTGCCAGCGGGCAGGCCAACAATGAAAAACTGTTTTTT.

V and J are TRBV19 and TRBJ1-5; D is unresolved. V dropped 5 bases and J dropped 3 bases, with 17 bases sitting between them. This CDR3 spans 16 amino acids. The germline gives CDR1 LNHDA, CDR2 SQIVND (reference sequence). DNA for the CDR3: TGTGCCAGTAGTTCCTTCCACAGACTACACAATCAGCCCCAGCATTTT. It is translated as CASSSFHRLHNQPQHF.

The rearrangement joins TRBV4-1 to TRBJ2-5; possibly TRBD1 for D (5 bases). The V gene's germline CDR1 is MGHRA and CDR2 YSYEKL. CDR3 length equals 15 residues. Deletions cut 1 base from V and 5 bases from J, with 14 bases between. The CDR3 region is CASSQANRPYETQYF. For the CDR3, the DNA is TGCGCCAGCAGCCAAGCGAACAGGCCGTACGAGACCCAGTACTTC.

This clonotype was seen just once. The CDR3 region is CASSPLGQTKNIQYF. The CDR3 nucleotides read TGTGCCAGCAGCCCCCTCGGACAGACCAAAAACATTCAGTACTTC. The J gene is TRBJ2-4, the V gene TRBV9, with TRBD1 as a possible D gene (6 bases). CDR1 and CDR2 (germline): SGDLS, YYNGEE. This CDR3 has 15 residues. V was cut by 4 bases and J by 2 bases, with 13 bases left in between.

This clonotype appeared a few times. The rearrangement links TRBV29-1 to TRBJ2-7; unclear D gene. CDR1 is SQVTM and CDR2 is ANQGSEA in the germline V gene. The CDR3 has 15 amino acids. V was trimmed by 6 bases and J by 3 bases, leaving 21 bases between them. This CDR3 reads CSVASRIHGVYEQYV. For the CDR3, the DNA is TGCAGCGTGGCTTCCCGAATTCATGGAGTCTACGAGCAGTACGTC.